What follows are 20 T cell receptor beta chains derived from one specimen sequenced in a study of cytomegalovirus exposure and HLA in healthy donors. Amplification used 60 Vbeta primers and 13 Jbeta primers. Repertoires were generated with immunoSEQ multiplex PCR, while TCRdb's copy carries only in-frame clones and drops some. Among about 89,000 clones listed, 76% were seen once. Sequenced input: PBMCs. The receptors stem from a male donor in good health and CMV-seronegative.

This sequence joins TRBV6-6 and TRBJ2-7; 9 bases fit TRBD1. Trimming at V came to 6 bases and at J to 1 base, leaving 10 bases not matched to a gene. Germline V gene lookup returns CDR1 MNHNY and CDR2 SVGAGI (reference sequence). This CDR3 region has 16 residues. The CDR3 sequence is CASSRHDRGRSYEQYF. In DNA form, the CDR3 reads TGTGCCAGCAGCCGGCATGACAGGGGGAGGTCCTACGAGCAGTACTTC.

This clone was picked up a small number of times. J is TRBJ1-4 and V is TRBV19; TRBD1 matches at 8 bases. Germline V gene lookup returns CDR1 LNHDA and CDR2 SQIVND (reference sequence). With V trimmed by 9 bases and J by 5 bases, 8 bases remained unmatched. The CDR3 is made up of 14 amino acids. The CDR3 reads CASSDRGWNEKLFF. CDR3 coding DNA: TGTGCCAGCTCCGACAGGGGTTGGAATGAAAAACTGTTTTTT. The full variable domain, completed using reference TRBV19 and TRBJ1-4, is DGGITQSPKYLFRKEGQNVTLSCEQNLNHDAMYWYRQDPGQGLRLIYYSQIVNDFQKGDIAEGYSVSREKKESFPLTVTSAQKNPTAFYLCASSDRGWNEKLFFGSGTQLSVL.

The chain carries TRBV2 and TRBJ1-4; 8 nucleotides align to TRBD1. Losses at the gene ends were 8 bases for V and 8 bases for J; bases not matched to a gene: 7. The V gene's germline CDR1 is SNHLY and CDR2 FYNNEI. The CDR3 covers 13 residues. CDR3 residues: CASRTGSGEKLFF. The CDR3 DNA sequence: TGTGCCAGCCGGACAGGGAGTGGGGAAAAACTGTTTTTT.

This sequence joins TRBV28 and TRBJ1-1; D is unresolved. Germline V lookup: CDR1 MDHEN, CDR2 SYDVKM. Trimming shortened V by 6 bases and J by 13 bases, and 30 bases separated the two germline ends. This CDR3 spans 16 amino acids. This CDR3 is CASSQAVEFTRGGGFF. CDR3 sequence (DNA): TGTGCCAGCAGCCAGGCAGTAGAGTTCACCCGGGGAGGTGGTTTCTTT.

This rearrangement joins TRBV29-1 to TRBJ2-4; 7 nucleotides line up with TRBD1. The CDR3 sequence is 15 residues long. V shed 3 bases and J 7 bases; nucleotides not matched to a gene: 12. Germline V lookup: CDR1 SQVTM, CDR2 ANQGSEA. Here the CDR3 DNA reads TGCAGCGTTGAGGAATCGGGACAGATTCCCAACATTCAGTACTTC. Protein: CSVEESGQIPNIQYF.

A note on this clone: One junction end does not reproduce the germline sequence, and a read error may be involved. The chain recombines TRBV7-9 with TRBJ1-2; a weak D match, TRBD1 (6 bases). Germline loops: CDR1 SEHNR, CDR2 FQNEAQ (reference sequence). The CDR3 spans 14 residues. The CDR3 here is CSSSSETGTYGYTF. CDR3 DNA sequence: TGTTCCAGCAGCTCTGAGACAGGAACGTATGGCTACACCTTC.

This clone was observed once. J is TRBJ1-1 and V is TRBV7-2; unclear D gene. V lost 0 bases and J lost 1, with 3 bases in between. The CDR3 spans 13 residues. Germline V gives CDR1 SGHTA, CDR2 FQGNSA. The CDR3 DNA is TGTGCCAGCAGCTTAGCGGCGAACACTGAAGCTTTCTTT. Its translation is CASSLAANTEAFF. The full variable domain, in which reference TRBV7-2 and TRBJ1-1 provide the parts outside the CDR3, is GAGVSQSPSNKVTEKGKDVELRCDPISGHTALYWYRQSLGQGLEFLIYFQGNSAPDKSGLPSDRFSAERTGGSVSTLTIQRTQQEDSAVYLCASSLAANTEAFFGQGTRLTVV.

The rearrangement links TRBV5-1 to TRBJ2-3, with D perhaps TRBD2 (6 bases). The germline V gene encodes CDR1 SGHRS and CDR2 YFSETQ. Trimming left V 0 bases short and J 4 bases short, with 12 bases between. This CDR3 has 15 amino acids. The CDR3 DNA is TGCGCCAGCAGCTTGGGAGGCGGGAACGCAGATACGCAGTATTTT. Amino acids: CASSLGGGNADTQYF.

This clone is a singleton in its sample. The V gene is TRBV5-1, the J gene TRBJ1-4, with 7 positions matching TRBD1. V shed 5 bases, J shed 5 bases, and the junction held 9 bases outside the gene matches. CDR1 is SGHRS and CDR2 is YFSETQ in the germline V gene. The CDR3 has 15 amino acids. CDR3 bases: TGCGCCAGCAGGTTATCGACAGGGTCAAATGAAAAACTGTTTTTT. Translation: CASRLSTGSNEKLFF.

In its sample, this clone was seen once. V gene TRBV10-3 combines with J gene TRBJ1-1; 10 nucleotides align to TRBD1. Germline V CDR1 and CDR2: ENHRY, SYGVKD. The V and J ends lost 6 bases and 6 bases, in that order; junction bases with no gene match: 7. This CDR3 is 14 amino acids long. CDR3 sequence: CAISQDRGVPEAFF. The CDR3 coding sequence is TGTGCCATCAGCCAGGACAGGGGGGTCCCTGAAGCTTTCTTT.

The chain is built from TRBV15 and TRBJ1-5; D uncertain. The CDR3 totals 14 residues. CDR1 and CDR2 (germline): LNHNV, YYDKDF (reference sequence). V was clipped by 5 bases and J by 5 bases, with 13 bases between them. The CDR3 coding sequence is TGTGCCACCAGCCCGACGGGGTACGATCAGCCCCAGCATTTT. Translation: CATSPTGYDQPQHF.

The chain has TRBV6-5 and TRBJ1-1, with 8 bases aligning to TRBD1. The CDR3 contains 13 residues. V lost 6 bases, J lost 2 bases, and 2 bases stayed unmatched. The germline V gene has CDR1 MNHEY and CDR2 SVGAGI. The CDR3 DNA sequence: TGTGCCAGCAGAACAGGGGGTAACACTGAAGCTTTCTTT. The encoded protein is CASRTGGNTEAFF.

Concerning this clone: The junction departs from the called germline gene at one end, perhaps through a read error. J is TRBJ1-2 and V is TRBV5-1, with D tentatively TRBD1 (5 bases). Germline V gives CDR1 SGHRS, CDR2 YFSETQ. CDR3 size: 15 residues. The CDR3 is CASSLTGGRNYDYTF. In nucleotides, the CDR3 is TGCGCCAGCAGCCTCACCGGGGGACGGAACTATGACTACACCTTC.

The chain recombines TRBV5-6 with TRBJ2-7; weak D call: TRBD2 (5 bases). CDR1 and CDR2 from the germline V gene are SGHDT and YYEEEE. The CDR3 totals 16 residues. Trimming left V 3 bases short and J 4 bases short, with 20 bases between. This CDR3 reads CASSSPYGERRYEQYF. The CDR3 DNA reads as TGTGCCAGCAGCTCCCCTTATGGGGAGCGTAGGTACGAGCAGTACTTC.

The J gene is TRBJ1-1, the V gene TRBV7-9; D is possibly TRBD1 (6 bases). CDR1 is SEHNR, CDR2 FQNEAQ, per germline (reference sequence). The CDR3 covers 15 residues. Between the trimmed V and J ends, which lost 8 bases and 0 bases, there was a span of 16 bases. CDR3 bases: TGTGCCAGCCTACCGGGACAAGCCATGAACACTGAAGCTTTCTTT. The encoded protein is CASLPGQAMNTEAFF.

The rearrangement links TRBV10-3 to TRBJ1-5; D perhaps matches TRBD1 (5 bases). Between the trimmed V and J ends, which lost 0 bases and 1 base, there was a span of 10 bases. Germline V CDR1 and CDR2: ENHRY, SYGVKD. This CDR3 region has 16 residues. The CDR3 region is CAISESKTESNQPQHF. CDR3 nucleotide sequence: TGTGCCATCAGTGAGTCGAAGACAGAAAGCAATCAGCCCCAGCATTTT.

The rearrangement uses TRBV27 and TRBJ1-4; possibly TRBD1 for D (6 bases). The V gene lost 4 bases and the J gene lost 4 bases, with 16 bases spanning the gap. The CDR3 contains 16 residues. Germline lookup yields CDR1 MNHEY and CDR2 SMNVEV (reference sequence). In DNA form, the CDR3 reads TGTGCCAGCAGTTCGATTCGGACAGCAAGTAATGAAAAACTGTTTTTT. This encodes CASSSIRTASNEKLFF.

The gene calls are TRBV19 and TRBJ1-5, with a weak D call TRBD1 (5 bases). Germline V gene data show CDR1 as LNHDA and CDR2 as SQIVND (reference sequence). This CDR3 has 13 amino acids. V lost 7 bases, J lost 6 bases, and 13 bases lay in between. The CDR3 sequence is CASKEGMTQPQHF. DNA for the CDR3: TGTGCCAGTAAGGAGGGGATGACTCAGCCCCAGCATTTT.

The rearrangement joins TRBV5-1 to TRBJ1-4; possibly TRBD1 for D (6 bases). Looked up from germline, CDR1 is SGHRS and CDR2 is YFSETQ. V was clipped by 2 bases and J by 8 bases, with 16 bases between them. This CDR3 has 15 residues. CDR3 DNA sequence: TGCGCCAGCAGCTTCCAGGGGCCGCCCGGGGAAAAACTGTTTTTT. It translates to CASSFQGPPGEKLFF.

The rearrangement uses TRBV10-2 and TRBJ1-4; D is unresolved. The CDR3 has 14 amino acids. The germline V gene encodes CDR1 WSHSY and CDR2 SAAADI. V was clipped by 8 bases and J by 0 bases, with 10 bases between them. The CDR3 coding sequence is TGCGCCAGCGGAAAGACACCAACTAATGAAAAACTGTTTTTT. Its protein product is CASGKTPTNEKLFF.